Presented here are 16 T cell receptor beta chains from one specimen sequenced in a study of T-cell reconstitution after alpha-beta-depleted transplantation in children. This sample's TCRbeta library carried unique molecular identifier barcodes. Each CDR3 protein gets one entry after TCRdb re-called the PCR reads with MiXCR. Of tens of thousands of distinct CDR3 sequences listed, 13% to 15% are singletons. This specimen was PBMCs, mostly from graft donor cells, taken 180 days after TCRalphabeta/CD19-depleted stem cell transplant. These TCRs come from a male patient aged 2 to 10 who had a stem cell transplant for acute lymphoblastic leukemia, so the T cells may come from the graft donor.

The rearrangement joins TRBV7-6 to TRBJ2-3; 11 nucleotides agree with TRBD2. This CDR3 has 18 residues. Trimming at V came to 2 bases and at J to 1 base, leaving 8 bases not matched to a gene. Germline V gene lookup returns CDR1 SGHVS and CDR2 FNYEAQ. CDR3 sequence (DNA): TGTGCCAGCAGCTTAAAACTAGCGGGAGCCGCCCGCACAGATACGCAGTATTTT. Translation gives CASSLKLAGAARTDTQYF.

The V and J genes are TRBV28 and TRBJ2-7, with no clear D. This CDR3 comprises 13 residues. Between the trimmed V and J ends, which lost 8 bases and 2 bases, there was a span of 13 bases. Per the germline V gene, CDR1 is MDHEN and CDR2 is SYDVKM. Here the CDR3 reads CASRFFSTYEQYF. The CDR3 DNA reads TGTGCCAGCCGCTTCTTTTCGACCTACGAGCAGTACTTC.

The chain carries TRBV4-3 and TRBJ2-3; a possible D gene is TRBD1 (6 bases). The CDR3 loop spans 17 amino acids. From germline, CDR1 is LGHNA and CDR2 YSLEER. V was shortened by 3 bases and J by 3 bases, with 19 bases between the two germline ends. CDR3 sequence: CASSQLGLGQWTDTQYF. The CDR3 coding sequence is TGCGCCAGCAGCCAGCTTGGCCTTGGACAGTGGACAGATACGCAGTATTTT.

The CDR3 protein is CASTRGETQYF. The CDR3 DNA is TGTGCCAGCACCCGGGGGGAGACCCAGTACTTC. The genes are TRBV6-5 and TRBJ2-5; D may be TRBD2 (6 bases). Germline-derived CDR1 and CDR2 are MNHEY and SVGAGI. Deletions cut 7 bases from V and 5 bases from J, with 8 bases between. The CDR3 consists of 11 residues.

This clonotype turned up a few times. V usage is TRBV15 and J usage is TRBJ1-5; the D is unclear. Trimming shortened V by 0 bases and J by 6 bases, and 3 bases separated the two germline ends. The V gene's germline CDR1 is LNHNV and CDR2 YYDKDF (reference sequence). This CDR3 is built from 12 residues. This CDR3 is CATSRDIQPQHF. In DNA, the CDR3 is TGTGCCACCAGCAGAGATATTCAGCCCCAGCATTTT.

This clonotype turned up a few times. The J gene is TRBJ2-6, the V gene TRBV6-1; TRBD1 might be the D (5 bases). The V gene's germline CDR1 is MNHNS and CDR2 SASEGT. The CDR3 is 15 amino acids. Trimming removed 5 bases at V and 2 bases at J, with 10 bases between. CDR3 bases: TGTGCCAGCAGTCCGGACATTCCTGGGGCCAACGTCCTGACTTTC. Encoded protein: CASSPDIPGANVLTF.

This chain joins TRBV7-2 and TRBJ2-2; D gene uncertain. The CDR3 has 13 residues. V was cut by 5 bases and J by 7 bases, with 11 bases left in between. Germline CDR1 and CDR2: SGHTA and FQGNSA. CDR3 DNA: TGTGCCAGCAGCCCCCAACCTGGCGGGGAGCTGTTTTTT. It is translated as CASSPQPGGELFF.

Ten or more counts support this clonotype. The chain recombines TRBV20-1 with TRBJ2-7; the D is unclear. The CDR3 totals 12 residues. The V gene's germline CDR1 is DFQATT and CDR2 SNEGSKA (reference sequence). Trimming took off 0 bases at V and 6 bases at J, with 9 bases between the two ends. The CDR3 DNA follows: TGCAGTGCTAGAGATTGGCCCCTCGAGCAGTACTTC. It translates to CSARDWPLEQYF.

This clonotype showed up many times. The chain employs TRBV20-1 and TRBJ2-7; 9 positions match TRBD2. Germline V gene data show CDR1 as DFQATT and CDR2 as SNEGSKA (reference sequence). The V and J ends lost 0 bases and 2 bases, in that order; junction bases with no gene match: 11. This CDR3 has 17 residues. The CDR3 loop is CSARDTRLAVFPYEQYF. CDR3 nucleotide sequence: TGCAGTGCTAGAGATACAAGACTAGCGGTCTTCCCCTACGAGCAGTACTTC.

The V gene is TRBV7-2, the J gene TRBJ1-4; D is unclear. V was clipped by 6 bases and J by 5 bases, with 7 bases between them. CDR1 is SGHTA and CDR2 is FQGNSA in the germline V gene. The CDR3 covers 12 residues. DNA of the CDR3: TGTGCCAGCAGGGCCTCGAATGAAAAACTGTTTTTT. Encoded protein: CASRASNEKLFF.

The rearrangement joins TRBV7-3 to TRBJ1-1; D unclear. Germline loops: CDR1 SGHTA, CDR2 FQGTGA. V lost 1 base, J lost 4 bases, and 10 bases lay in between. There are 14 residues in the CDR3. DNA of the CDR3: TGTGCCAGCAGCTTAAACCGGGCCACCACTGAAGCTTTCTTT. It is translated as CASSLNRATTEAFF.

J is TRBJ2-2 and V is TRBV20-1, with no clear D. V gave up 0 bases and J gave up 4 bases, with 12 bases separating them. The germline V gene encodes CDR1 DFQATT and CDR2 SNEGSKA (reference sequence). CDR3 length equals 15 residues. The DNA for the CDR3 is TGCAGTGCTAGAGATGTGACATGGGGCACCGGGGAGCTGTTTTTT. As protein: CSARDVTWGTGELFF.

The chain combines TRBV20-1 with TRBJ1-6, with D maybe TRBD1 (5 bases). This CDR3 has 14 residues. Per germline, CDR1 DFQATT and CDR2 SNEGSKA (reference sequence). The V end was cut by 5 bases, the J end by 10 bases, with 18 bases between. CDR3 DNA sequence: TGCAGTGCTCCCTTCCGGGCTGGGGGATCACCCCTCCACTTT. This codes for CSAPFRAGGSPLHF.

This clonotype appeared a few times. The chain joins TRBV5-1 to TRBJ2-4; D is unresolved. The V end was cut by 0 bases, the J end by 6 bases, with 7 bases between. This CDR3 is built from 13 residues. CDR1 and CDR2 from the germline V gene are SGHRS and YFSETQ. This CDR3 is CASSLVLGNIQYF. In nucleotides, the CDR3 is TGCGCCAGCAGCTTGGTGTTGGGAAACATTCAGTACTTC.

This clonotype was observed a few times. This chain connects TRBV15 to TRBJ2-1, with no clear D. CDR3 length: 15 amino acids. Germline CDR1 LNHNV, CDR2 YYDKDF (reference sequence). Trimming removed 1 base from V and 3 bases from J, with 10 bases in between. The DNA of the CDR3 is TGTGCCACCAGCAGAGCTCCCCCCTTCTACAATGAGCAGTTCTTC. This translates into CATSRAPPFYNEQFF.

The V call is TRBV5-5, the J call TRBJ1-3, with TRBD1 identical over 8 bases. V was pared by 4 bases and J by 1 base, with 13 bases of the junction left unmatched. The CDR3 runs 18 residues. The germline gives CDR1 SGHKS, CDR2 YYEKEE (reference sequence). The CDR3 DNA reads as TGTGCCAGCAGCGTGCCGGGACAGGTGATTCTTTCTGGAAACACCATATATTTT. The encoded protein is CASSVPGQVILSGNTIYF.